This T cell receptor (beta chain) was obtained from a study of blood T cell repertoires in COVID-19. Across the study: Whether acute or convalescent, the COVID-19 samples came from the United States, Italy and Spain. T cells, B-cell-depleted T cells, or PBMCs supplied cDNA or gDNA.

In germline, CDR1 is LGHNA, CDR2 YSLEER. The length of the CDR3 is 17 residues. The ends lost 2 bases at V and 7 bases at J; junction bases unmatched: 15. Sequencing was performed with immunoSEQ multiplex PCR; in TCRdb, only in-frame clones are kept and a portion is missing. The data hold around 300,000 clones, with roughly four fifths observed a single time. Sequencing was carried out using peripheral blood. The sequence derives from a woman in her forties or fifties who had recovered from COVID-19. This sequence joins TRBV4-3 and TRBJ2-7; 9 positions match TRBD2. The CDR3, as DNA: TGCGCCAGCAGCCAAAACACTATAGGGCTCCTAGCGGGGGAGCAGTACTTC. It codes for CASSQNTIGLLAGEQYF.